This TCR beta chain was recovered during a study of vaccination and CD4 T cells after COVID-19 (dated by TCRdb to between 2021 and 2023). Concerning the study at large: Convalescent patients had a positive SARS-CoV-2 result on nasal swab PCR, and of these patients, several had mild disease and one had severe disease. For a few convalescent patients, samples were collected at an early post-vaccination timepoint (day 14) as well as at a late post-vaccination timepoint (days 161 to 241). The time from the second vaccine dose to post-vaccine blood sampling had a median of roughly 72 days and ranged from about 13 to 250 days. In ten to eleven COVID-19 convalescent patients and several infection-naive healthy vaccine recipients, researchers compared the spike-specific CD4+ TCR repertoire from before mRNA vaccination with the repertoire from after. Participants got two doses of the Pfizer-BioNTech BNT162b2 vaccine (n=8) or two doses of the Moderna mRNA-1273 vaccine (n=2). For stimulating the cultures, overlapping spike peptide pools were used, derived from SARS-CoV-2 as well as from the common cold coronaviruses HCoV-NL63, HCoV-OC43 and HCoV-229E. Post-COVID blood samples from convalescent patients were collected a median of around 100 days after diagnosis, with a range of roughly 30 to 161 days. Control cultures used a CEFX viral epitope pool as positive control, an HIV-1 Nef peptide pool as negative control, or no peptide. In the convalescent cohort there were six males and four females, among whom were two Hispanic individuals, seven Caucasians, two Asians and one multiracial person. General study outcomes and caveats: Nearly all vaccine-specific clones in convalescent patients (304 of 307) were mono-reactive for SARS-CoV-2 spike rather than cross-reactive with common cold coronaviruses. The median number of SARS-CoV-2-reactive clonotypes rose from around 21 after infection to 38 after vaccination, but the change was not significant. The number of convalescent patients in the study was relatively small, and the study did not examine early timepoints following natural infection. In convalescent patients, a median roughly 87% of post-vaccine SARS-CoV-2-reactive clones were detected only after vaccination, and vaccine-specific priming was suggested by this finding.

CDR1 and CDR2 are drawn from the germline V gene (reference sequence): DFQATT, SNEGSKA. The CDR3 measures 12 amino acids from cysteine to phenylalanine. Of all the DNA, just the CDR3 is kept, 36 bases in frame from base 1. At the junction V is shortened by 5 bases and J by 4 bases, with 10 bases in between. Points on this clonotype: This clone's antigen is unknown. One base away there is no much larger clone; base qualities are not given.

Library construction relied on PCR. TCR sequencing of DNA from cultured CD4+ T cells used the Oncomine TCR Beta short-read assay at the Johns Hopkins FTIC core. Genomic DNA was extracted from the cultured CD4+ T cells with the QIAamp micro DNA kit. Oncomine TCR Beta libraries from cultured CD4+ T cells were pooled using unique dual indexes and sequenced on an Illumina iSeq 100. The original pipeline was this. Non-productive sequences were filtered out, and CDR3s that did not start with C, did not end with F or W, or were shorter than 7 amino acids were discarded. The MANAFEST web application was used to identify antigen-specific clonotypes by comparing peptide-stimulated wells against reference wells and other culture wells. For a clone to be called positive, the clone needed an FDR below 0.05, an odds ratio above 5, and a productive frequency above 0.1% in at least two of three replicate wells. Clonotypes that were significantly expanded in both SARS-CoV-2 spike wells and at least one common cold coronavirus spike condition were defined as cross-reactive. Using R version 3.6.1, CDR3 homology was evaluated through Levenshtein distances (stringdist) along with unrooted phylogenetic trees (ape). TCRdb reworked the public reads: Q25 trimming with fastp, MiXCR clone assembly, productive beta chains retained. Every CDR3 protein is listed once, alongside the most common genes and DNA of its rows. In this record, the V and J calls reflect TCRdb's handling and not the investigators' own analysis. The sample records roughly 18,000 distinct CDR3 sequences, approximately 40% of which are singletons. Roughly 15% of the sample is held by the ten biggest clonotypes.

Read against the paper, the sample's time point label means: late sampling 161 to 241 days after vaccination in a few convalescent patients. Sample treatment or condition, as interpreted from the label and publication: roughly 11-day PBMC culture with coronavirus spike peptide pools or control peptides (ViraFEST assay). The ViraFEST assay was used in the study, in which antigen-specific T cells were expanded with peptide pools and expanded clonotypes were subsequently identified by TCR sequencing. The convalescent patients' positive SARS-CoV-2 PCR tests fell between March and December 2020, which was before the Alpha, Beta and Delta variants emerged in the United States. Each well held around 2 million PBMCs cultured in IMDM containing about 5% human AB serum and 9 to 10 IU/ml IL-2, with 10 ug/ml peptide pools added. On days 3 and 7, half of the culture medium was replaced with fresh IL-2-containing medium. CD4+ T cells were isolated after approximately ten days of culture through negative selection using the EasySep CD4+ T cell isolation kit. Ficoll-Paque Plus gradient centrifugation was used to isolate PBMCs from whole blood, and the isolated PBMCs were then either used fresh or cryopreserved at -140C. In general, triplicate wells were set up for every culture condition.

The specimen comprised CD4+ T cells from blood, cultured in vitro, sampled about 7 months after SARS-CoV-2 vaccination. The chain employs TRBV20-1 and TRBJ2-3; confidence is insufficient to name the D gene. This clonotype was obtained from a human donor who had recovered from COVID-19. The CDR3 sequence is CSAVGNPDTQYF. At the DNA level, the sequence is TGCAGTGCTGTAGGGAACCCAGATACGCAGTATTTT.